This T cell receptor (beta chain) comes out of a study of blood T cells in healthy people across ages. Alongside a J-beta primer mix, a sample-barcoded 5' primer served in a second PCR lasting roughly 7 to 11 cycles. TCRdb ran MiXCR on the 5' RACE reads and lists one entry per CDR3 protein. The repertoire holds 600,000 to 1,000,000 distinct CDR3 sequences, with roughly 25% as singletons. The V gene lost 4 bases and the J gene lost 4 bases, with 15 bases spanning the gap. In germline, CDR1 is MDHEN, CDR2 SYDVKM. The CDR3 contains 15 residues. These data are also associated with another study on T cells of mothers and their children.

The gene calls are TRBV28 and TRBJ2-3, with D uncertain. The sequenced material came from blood. This TCR was sampled from a boy younger than 18 in good health. Here the CDR3 reads CASSSPGNLADTQYF. Written as DNA, the CDR3 is TGTGCCAGCAGTTCCCCGGGTAATTTGGCAGATACGCAGTATTTT. The full variable domain, its missing parts supplied by reference TRBV28 and TRBJ2-3, is DVKVTQSSRYLVKRTGEKVFLECVQDMDHENMFWYRQDPGLGLRLIYFSYDVKMKEKGDIPEGYSVSREKKERFSLILESASTNQTSMYLCASSSPGNLADTQYFGPGTRLTVL.